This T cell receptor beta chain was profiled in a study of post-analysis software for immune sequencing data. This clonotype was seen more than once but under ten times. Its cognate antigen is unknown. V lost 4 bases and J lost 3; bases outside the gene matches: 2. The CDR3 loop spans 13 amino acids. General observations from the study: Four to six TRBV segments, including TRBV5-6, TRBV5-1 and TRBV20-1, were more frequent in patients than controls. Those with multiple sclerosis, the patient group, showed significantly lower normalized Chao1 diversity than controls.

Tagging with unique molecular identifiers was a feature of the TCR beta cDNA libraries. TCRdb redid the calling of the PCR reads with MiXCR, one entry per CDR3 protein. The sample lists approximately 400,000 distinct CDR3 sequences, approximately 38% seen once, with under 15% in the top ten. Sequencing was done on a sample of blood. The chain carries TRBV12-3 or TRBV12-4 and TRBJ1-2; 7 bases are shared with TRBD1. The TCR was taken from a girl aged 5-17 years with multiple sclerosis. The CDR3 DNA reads TGTGCCAGCAGTTGGGACAGTCACTATGGCTACACCTTC. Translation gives CASSWDSHYGYTF.